Presented here are 7 T cell receptor beta chains from one specimen sequenced in a study of blood T cell repertoires in COVID-19 (dated by TCRdb to the early 2020s). The library relied on the immunoSEQ multiplex PCR assay. TCRdb mirrors the immuneACCESS table, restricted to in-frame sequences. Some clones are absent from its copies; in checked studies, under half trace to an unresolved V gene, and the reason for the others is unknown. In all, the sample holds about 88,000 clones, and 70% to 90% of those were seen once. Clones ranked in the top ten supply over 2.5% of the sample. Sequenced input: peripheral blood. The receptor set was obtained from a woman aged 80 or over with acute or convalescent COVID-19.

CDR3 protein: CASSLLTGNQPQHF. CDR3 nucleotide sequence: TGTGCCAGCAGCTTATTGACGGGAAATCAGCCCCAGCATTTT. This chain connects TRBV7-8 to TRBJ1-5; D uncertain. V dropped 2 bases and J dropped 4 bases, with 9 bases sitting between them. Germline values: CDR1 SGHVS, CDR2 FQNEAQ. This CDR3 comprises 14 residues.

The J gene is TRBJ1-1, the V gene TRBV19; the D gene is possibly TRBD1 (5 bases). CDR3 length equals 13 residues. CDR1 is LNHDA and CDR2 is SQIVND in the germline V gene (reference sequence). The germline V and J ends were trimmed by 0 bases and 9 bases, with 11 bases remaining between them. In nucleotides, the CDR3 is TGTGCCAGTAGTATAGATAATCGGGGGAAAGCTTTCTTT. Its translation is CASSIDNRGKAFF. Filled out from reference TRBV19 and TRBJ1-1, the complete variable domain reads DGGITQSPKYLFRKEGQNVTLSCEQNLNHDAMYWYRQDPGQGLRLIYYSQIVNDFQKGDIAEGYSVSREKKESFPLTVTSAQKNPTAFYLCASSIDNRGKAFFGQGTRLTVV.

The chain has TRBV6-5 and TRBJ2-1; a possible D gene is TRBD1 (6 bases). Trimming removed 6 bases from V and 4 bases from J, with 16 bases in between. The CDR3 has 15 residues. The germline gives CDR1 MNHEY, CDR2 SVGAGI. DNA for the CDR3: TGTGCCAGCAGAGCCTCAGGGGTCCTATACAATGAGCAGTTCTTC. Encoded protein: CASRASGVLYNEQFF.

The chain joins TRBV15 to TRBJ1-3, with 7 positions matching TRBD1. The junction had 13 bases not matched to a gene; V was cut back by 1 base and J by 7 bases. The CDR3 spans 17 residues. Germline CDR1 is LNHNV and CDR2 is YYDKDF (reference sequence). CDR3 in DNA: TGTGCCACCAGCAGAGTGTCGTCCAGGGGGGTGTCCAACACCATATATTTT. Its protein product is CATSRVSSRGVSNTIYF. Combining the CDR3 with reference TRBV15 and TRBJ1-3 gives the whole variable domain DAMVIQNPRYQVTQFGKPVTLSCSQTLNHNVMYWYQQKSSQAPKLLFHYYDKDFNNEADTPDNFQSRRPNTSFCFLDIRSPGLGDTAMYLCATSRVSSRGVSNTIYFGEGSWLTVV.

The chain employs TRBV28 and TRBJ1-2, with a weak D call TRBD1 (6 bases). V lost 3 bases and J 6 bases, leaving 17 bases between the germline ends. This CDR3 contains 15 residues. CDR1 is MDHEN and CDR2 is SYDVKM in the germline V gene. CDR3 region: CASSFSASDRNGYTF. The CDR3 DNA is TGTGCCAGCAGTTTTTCGGCATCGGACAGAAATGGCTACACCTTC.

The chain links TRBV7-3 to TRBJ2-1, with TRBD2 matching 10 bases. Germline trimming cut 4 bases from V and 5 bases from J; bases unmatched to any gene: 14. The CDR3 sequence is 18 residues long. Germline CDR1 reads SGHTA; CDR2 reads FQGTGA. The DNA for the CDR3 is TGTGCCAGCAGCTCCCCCGCGGGGAGAGCGGGGGGGAACAATGAGCAGTTCTTC. Residues: CASSSPAGRAGGNNEQFF.

This clone was recorded only once. CDR3 protein: CASTGDPFTGELFF. CDR3 sequence (DNA): TGTGCCAGTACAGGGGACCCTTTCACCGGGGAGCTGTTTTTT. The chain joins TRBV6-5 to TRBJ2-2, with 7 nucleotides matching TRBD1. The germline gives CDR1 MNHEY, CDR2 SVGAGI. V dropped 9 bases and J dropped 4; count of bases not matched to a gene: 8. The CDR3 contains 14 residues.